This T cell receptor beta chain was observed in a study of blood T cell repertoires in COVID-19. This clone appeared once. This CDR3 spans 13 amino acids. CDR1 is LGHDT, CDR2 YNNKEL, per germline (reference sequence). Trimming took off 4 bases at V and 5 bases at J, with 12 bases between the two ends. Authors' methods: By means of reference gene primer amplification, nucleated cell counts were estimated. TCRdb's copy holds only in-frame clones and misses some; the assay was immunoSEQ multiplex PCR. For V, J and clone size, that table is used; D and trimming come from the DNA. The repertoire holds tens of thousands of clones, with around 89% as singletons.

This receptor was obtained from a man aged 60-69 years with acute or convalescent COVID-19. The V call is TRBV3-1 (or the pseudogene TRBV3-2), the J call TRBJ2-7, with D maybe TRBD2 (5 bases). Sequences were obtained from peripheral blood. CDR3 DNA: TGTGCCAGCAGCCTTCTACTAGGAGACGAGCAGTACTTC. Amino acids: CASSLLLGDEQYF.